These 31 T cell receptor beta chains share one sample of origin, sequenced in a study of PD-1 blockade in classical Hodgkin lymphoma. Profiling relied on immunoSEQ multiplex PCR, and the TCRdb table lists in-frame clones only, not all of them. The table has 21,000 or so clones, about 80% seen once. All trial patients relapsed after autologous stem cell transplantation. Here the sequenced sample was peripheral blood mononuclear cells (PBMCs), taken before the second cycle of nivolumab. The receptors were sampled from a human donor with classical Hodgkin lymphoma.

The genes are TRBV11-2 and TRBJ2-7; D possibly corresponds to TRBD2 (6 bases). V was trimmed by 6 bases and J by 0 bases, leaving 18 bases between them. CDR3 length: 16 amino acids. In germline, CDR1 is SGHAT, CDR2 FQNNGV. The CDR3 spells CASSRGRGGGSYEQYF. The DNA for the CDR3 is TGTGCCAGCAGTCGTGGGCGGGGTGGAGGCTCCTACGAGCAGTACTTC.

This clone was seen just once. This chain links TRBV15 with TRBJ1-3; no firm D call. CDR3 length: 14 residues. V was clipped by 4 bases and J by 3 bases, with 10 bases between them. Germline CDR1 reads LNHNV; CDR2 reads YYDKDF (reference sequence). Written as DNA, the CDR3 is TGTGCCACCAGCATCCGGGGAAGTGGAAACACCATATATTTT. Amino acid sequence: CATSIRGSGNTIYF.

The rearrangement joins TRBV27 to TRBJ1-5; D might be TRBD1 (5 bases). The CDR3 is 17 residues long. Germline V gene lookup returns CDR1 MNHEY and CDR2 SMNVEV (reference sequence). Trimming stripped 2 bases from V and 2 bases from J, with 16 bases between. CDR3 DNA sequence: TGTGCCAGCAGTTTAGGGTTAGAGGGGCGAGGCAATCAGCCCCAGCATTTT. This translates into CASSLGLEGRGNQPQHF.

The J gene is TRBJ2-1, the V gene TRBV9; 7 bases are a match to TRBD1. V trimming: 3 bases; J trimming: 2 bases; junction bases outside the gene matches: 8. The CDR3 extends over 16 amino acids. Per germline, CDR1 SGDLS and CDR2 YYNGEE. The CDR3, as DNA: TGTGCCAGCAGCGCTCCCACAGGGGTACCCTACAATGAGCAGTTCTTC. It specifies CASSAPTGVPYNEQFF.

The CDR3 protein is CASSGHSNQPQHF. CDR3 DNA: TGTGCCAGCTCTGGTCATAGCAATCAGCCCCAGCATTTT. The rearrangement links TRBV6-5 to TRBJ1-5, with D uncertain. CDR1 and CDR2 (germline): MNHEY, SVGAGI. The CDR3 sequence is 13 residues long. Trimming pared 8 bases from V and 0 bases from J, leaving 8 bases between.

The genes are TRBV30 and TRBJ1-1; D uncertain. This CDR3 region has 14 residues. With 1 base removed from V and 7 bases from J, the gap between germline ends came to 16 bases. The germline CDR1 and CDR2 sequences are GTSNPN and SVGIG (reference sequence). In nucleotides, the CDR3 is TGTGCCTGGAGTGCCGGGATGGTGGTTAGTGAAGCTTTCTTT. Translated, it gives CAWSAGMVVSEAFF.

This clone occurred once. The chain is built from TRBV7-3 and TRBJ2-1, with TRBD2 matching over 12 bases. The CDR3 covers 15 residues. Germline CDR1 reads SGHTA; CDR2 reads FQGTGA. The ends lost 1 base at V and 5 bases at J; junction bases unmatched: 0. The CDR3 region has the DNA TGTGCCAGCAGCTTAAGACTAGCGGGAGACAATGAGCAGTTCTTC. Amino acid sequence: CASSLRLAGDNEQFF.

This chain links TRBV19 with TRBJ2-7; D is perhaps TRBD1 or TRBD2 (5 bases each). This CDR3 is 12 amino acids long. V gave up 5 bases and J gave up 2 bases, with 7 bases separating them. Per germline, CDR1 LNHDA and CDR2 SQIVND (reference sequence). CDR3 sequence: CASSGDAYEQYF. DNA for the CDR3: TGTGCCAGTAGTGGGGACGCCTACGAGCAGTACTTC.

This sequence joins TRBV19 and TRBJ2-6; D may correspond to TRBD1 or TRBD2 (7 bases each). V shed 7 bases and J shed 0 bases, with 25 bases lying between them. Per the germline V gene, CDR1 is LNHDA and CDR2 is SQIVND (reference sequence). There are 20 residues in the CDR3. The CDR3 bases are TGTGCCAGTACTCCGCAGGGGGGGGGACTCCCTCTCTCTGGGGCCAACGTCCTGACTTTC. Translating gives CASTPQGGGLPLSGANVLTF.

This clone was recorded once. CDR3 sequence: CASSETYPGLAGVETQYF. The DNA for the CDR3 is TGTGCCAGCAGTGAAACCTATCCGGGACTAGCGGGAGTGGAGACCCAGTACTTC. The chain is built from TRBV6-1 and TRBJ2-5; 14 nucleotides agree with TRBD2. There are 18 residues in the CDR3. Trimming cost V 2 bases and J 5 bases; bases outside gene matches: 10. The germline gives CDR1 MNHNS, CDR2 SASEGT.

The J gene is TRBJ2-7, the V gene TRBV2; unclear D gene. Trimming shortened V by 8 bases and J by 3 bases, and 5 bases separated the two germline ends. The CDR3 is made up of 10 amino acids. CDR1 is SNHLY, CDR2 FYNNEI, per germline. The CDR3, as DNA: TGTGCCAGCGCAATCTACGAGCAGTACTTC. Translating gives CASAIYEQYF.

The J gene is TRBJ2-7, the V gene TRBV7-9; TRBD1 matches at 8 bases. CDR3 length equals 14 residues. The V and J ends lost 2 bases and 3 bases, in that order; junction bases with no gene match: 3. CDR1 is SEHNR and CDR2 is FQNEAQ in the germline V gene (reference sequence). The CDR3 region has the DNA TGTGCCAGCAGCTTACAGGGGGCGGGCTACGAGCAGTACTTC. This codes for CASSLQGAGYEQYF.

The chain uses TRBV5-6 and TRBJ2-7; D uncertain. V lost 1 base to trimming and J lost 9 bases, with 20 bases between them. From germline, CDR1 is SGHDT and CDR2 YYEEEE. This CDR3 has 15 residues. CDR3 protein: CASSLSPPSLRGQYF. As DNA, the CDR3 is TGTGCCAGCAGCTTGTCACCCCCTAGTCTACGAGGGCAGTACTTC.

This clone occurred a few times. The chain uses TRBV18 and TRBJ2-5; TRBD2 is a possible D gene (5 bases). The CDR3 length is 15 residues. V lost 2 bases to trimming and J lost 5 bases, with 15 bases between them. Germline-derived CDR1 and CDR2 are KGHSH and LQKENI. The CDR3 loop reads CASSPGGRVEETQYF. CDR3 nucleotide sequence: TGTGCCAGCTCACCAGGTGGGAGAGTTGAGGAGACCCAGTACTTC.

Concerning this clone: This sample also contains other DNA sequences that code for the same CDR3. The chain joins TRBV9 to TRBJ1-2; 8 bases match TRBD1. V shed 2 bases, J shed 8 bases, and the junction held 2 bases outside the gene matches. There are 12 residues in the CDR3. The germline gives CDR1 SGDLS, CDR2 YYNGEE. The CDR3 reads CASSVGQGGYTF. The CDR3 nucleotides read TGTGCCAGCAGCGTCGGACAGGGAGGCTACACCTTC.

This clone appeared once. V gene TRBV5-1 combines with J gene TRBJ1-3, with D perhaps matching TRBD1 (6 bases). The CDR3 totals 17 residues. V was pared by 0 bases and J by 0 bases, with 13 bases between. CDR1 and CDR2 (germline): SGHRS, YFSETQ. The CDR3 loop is CASSLVGGPISGNTIYF. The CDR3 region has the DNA TGCGCCAGCAGCTTGGTGGGGGGGCCAATCTCTGGAAACACCATATATTTT.

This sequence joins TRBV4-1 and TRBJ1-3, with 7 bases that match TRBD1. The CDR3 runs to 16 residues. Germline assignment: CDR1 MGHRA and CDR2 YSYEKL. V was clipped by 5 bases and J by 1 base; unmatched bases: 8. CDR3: CASSENRGESGNTIYF. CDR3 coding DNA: TGCGCCAGCAGCGAAAACAGGGGAGAATCTGGAAACACCATATATTTT.

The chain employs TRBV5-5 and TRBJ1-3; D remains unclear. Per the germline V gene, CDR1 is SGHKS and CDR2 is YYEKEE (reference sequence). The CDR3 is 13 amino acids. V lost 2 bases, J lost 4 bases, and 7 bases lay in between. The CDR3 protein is CASSFTMGNTIYF. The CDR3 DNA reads TGTGCCAGCAGCTTCACTATGGGAAACACCATATATTTT.

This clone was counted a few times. The CDR3 DNA follows: TGTGCCAGTAGTTCGCAGCGGGAGGCCGGGGAGCTGTTTTTT. Translation: CASSSQREAGELFF. The chain couples TRBV19 to TRBJ2-2, with TRBD2 identical over 9 bases. Germline CDR1 is LNHDA and CDR2 is SQIVND (reference sequence). With 5 bases clipped from V and 6 bases from J, the junction kept 4 bases outside the gene matches. The CDR3 extends over 14 amino acids. Looking up the rest from reference TRBV19 and TRBJ2-2 gives the full variable domain: DGGITQSPKYLFRKEGQNVTLSCEQNLNHDAMYWYRQDPGQGLRLIYYSQIVNDFQKGDIAEGYSVSREKKESFPLTVTSAQKNPTAFYLCASSSQREAGELFFGEGSRLTVL.

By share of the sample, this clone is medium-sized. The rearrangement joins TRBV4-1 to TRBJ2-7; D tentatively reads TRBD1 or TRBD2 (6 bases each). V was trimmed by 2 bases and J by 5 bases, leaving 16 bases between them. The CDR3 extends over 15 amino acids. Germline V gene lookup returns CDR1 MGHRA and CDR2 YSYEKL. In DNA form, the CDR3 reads TGCGCCAGCAGCCAAAAGGAGGGGGGTGTCGACGAGCAGTACTTC. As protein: CASSQKEGGVDEQYF.

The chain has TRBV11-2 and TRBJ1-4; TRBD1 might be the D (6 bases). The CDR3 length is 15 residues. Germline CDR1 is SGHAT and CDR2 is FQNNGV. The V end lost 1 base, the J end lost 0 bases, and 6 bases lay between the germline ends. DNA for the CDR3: TGTGCCAGCAGCTTAGGACAGGCAACTAATGAAAAACTGTTTTTT. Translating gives CASSLGQATNEKLFF.

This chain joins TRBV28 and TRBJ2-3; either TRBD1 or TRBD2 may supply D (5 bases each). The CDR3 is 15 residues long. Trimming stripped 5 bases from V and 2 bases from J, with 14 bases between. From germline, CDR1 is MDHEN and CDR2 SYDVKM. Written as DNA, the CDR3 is TGTGCCAGCAGTGACCGGGACGGATACACAGATACGCAGTATTTT. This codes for CASSDRDGYTDTQYF.

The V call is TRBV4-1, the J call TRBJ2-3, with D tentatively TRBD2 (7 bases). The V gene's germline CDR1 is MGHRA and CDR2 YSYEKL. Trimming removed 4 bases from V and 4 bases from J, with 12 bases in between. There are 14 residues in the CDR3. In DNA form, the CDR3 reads TGCGCCAGCAGCCCACTAGGGGGGGCAGATACGCAGTATTTT. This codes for CASSPLGGADTQYF.

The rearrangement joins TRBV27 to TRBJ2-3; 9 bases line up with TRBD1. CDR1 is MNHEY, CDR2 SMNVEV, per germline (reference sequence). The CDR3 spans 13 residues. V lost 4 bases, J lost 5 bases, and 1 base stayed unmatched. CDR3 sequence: CASSSTGGDTQYF. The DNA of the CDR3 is TGTGCCAGCAGTTCGACAGGGGGAGATACGCAGTATTTT.

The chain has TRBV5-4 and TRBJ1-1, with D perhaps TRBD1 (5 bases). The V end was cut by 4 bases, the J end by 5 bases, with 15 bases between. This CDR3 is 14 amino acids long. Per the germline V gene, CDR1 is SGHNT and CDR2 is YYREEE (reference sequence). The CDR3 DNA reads TGTGCCAGCAGCCCCGGGGGGAGGCAAACTGAAGCTTTCTTT. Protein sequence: CASSPGGRQTEAFF.

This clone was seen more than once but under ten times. The CDR3 protein is CASSYLMNTLMNTEAFF. The CDR3 DNA reads TGTGCCAGCAGCTACCTCATGAACACCTTGATGAACACTGAAGCTTTCTTT. V gene TRBV7-9 combines with J gene TRBJ1-1; the D is unclear. Germline CDR1 is SEHNR and CDR2 is FQNEAQ (reference sequence). Trimming took 4 bases from V and 0 from J, leaving 18 bases between them. The CDR3 length is 17 residues.

The CDR3 DNA follows: TGTGCCAGCTCCCTTTCGGGAGGGCGTTCCGAGACCCAGTACTTC. Protein sequence: CASSLSGGRSETQYF. The chain employs TRBV18 and TRBJ2-5, with 8 bases that match TRBD2. V gave up 6 bases and J gave up 5 bases; unmatched junction bases: 11. This CDR3 comprises 15 residues. CDR1 and CDR2 (germline): KGHSH, LQKENI. The full variable domain, rest sourced from reference TRBV18 and TRBJ2-5, is NAGVMQNPRHLVRRRGQEARLRCSPMKGHSHVYWYRQLPEEGLKFMVYLQKENIIDESGMPKERFSAEFPKEGPSILRIQQVVRGDSAAYFCASSLSGGRSETQYFGPGTRLLVL.

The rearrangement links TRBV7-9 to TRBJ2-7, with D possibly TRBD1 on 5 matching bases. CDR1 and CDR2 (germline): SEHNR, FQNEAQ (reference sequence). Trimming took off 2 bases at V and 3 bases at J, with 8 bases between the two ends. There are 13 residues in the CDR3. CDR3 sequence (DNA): TGTGCCAGCAGCTTACAGGGTTTCTACGAGCAGTACTTC. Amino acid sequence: CASSLQGFYEQYF. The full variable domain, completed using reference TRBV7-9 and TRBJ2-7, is DTGVSQNPRHKITKRGQNVTFRCDPISEHNRLYWYRQTLGQGPEFLTYFQNEAQLEKSRLLSDRFSAERPKGSFSTLEIQRTEQGDSAMYLCASSLQGFYEQYFGPGTRLTVT.

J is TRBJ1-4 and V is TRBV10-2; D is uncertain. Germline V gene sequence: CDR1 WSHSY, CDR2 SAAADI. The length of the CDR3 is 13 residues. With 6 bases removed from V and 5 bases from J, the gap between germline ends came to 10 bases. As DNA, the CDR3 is TGCGCCAGCAGCCAGAGGTACAATGAAAAACTGTTTTTT. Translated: CASSQRYNEKLFF.

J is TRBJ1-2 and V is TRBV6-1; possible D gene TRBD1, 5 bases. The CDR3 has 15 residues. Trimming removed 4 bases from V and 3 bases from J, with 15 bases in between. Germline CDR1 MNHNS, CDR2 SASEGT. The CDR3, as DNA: TGTGCCAGCAGTGTAGTATTAGGGGTGGACTATGGCTACACCTTC. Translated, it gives CASSVVLGVDYGYTF.

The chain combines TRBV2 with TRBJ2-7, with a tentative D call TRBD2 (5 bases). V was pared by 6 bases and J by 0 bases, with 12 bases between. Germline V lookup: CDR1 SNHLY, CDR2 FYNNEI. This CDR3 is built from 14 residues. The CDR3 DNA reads TGTGCCAGCAGAGAACCGGGGATCTCCTACGAGCAGTACTTC. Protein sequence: CASREPGISYEQYF.